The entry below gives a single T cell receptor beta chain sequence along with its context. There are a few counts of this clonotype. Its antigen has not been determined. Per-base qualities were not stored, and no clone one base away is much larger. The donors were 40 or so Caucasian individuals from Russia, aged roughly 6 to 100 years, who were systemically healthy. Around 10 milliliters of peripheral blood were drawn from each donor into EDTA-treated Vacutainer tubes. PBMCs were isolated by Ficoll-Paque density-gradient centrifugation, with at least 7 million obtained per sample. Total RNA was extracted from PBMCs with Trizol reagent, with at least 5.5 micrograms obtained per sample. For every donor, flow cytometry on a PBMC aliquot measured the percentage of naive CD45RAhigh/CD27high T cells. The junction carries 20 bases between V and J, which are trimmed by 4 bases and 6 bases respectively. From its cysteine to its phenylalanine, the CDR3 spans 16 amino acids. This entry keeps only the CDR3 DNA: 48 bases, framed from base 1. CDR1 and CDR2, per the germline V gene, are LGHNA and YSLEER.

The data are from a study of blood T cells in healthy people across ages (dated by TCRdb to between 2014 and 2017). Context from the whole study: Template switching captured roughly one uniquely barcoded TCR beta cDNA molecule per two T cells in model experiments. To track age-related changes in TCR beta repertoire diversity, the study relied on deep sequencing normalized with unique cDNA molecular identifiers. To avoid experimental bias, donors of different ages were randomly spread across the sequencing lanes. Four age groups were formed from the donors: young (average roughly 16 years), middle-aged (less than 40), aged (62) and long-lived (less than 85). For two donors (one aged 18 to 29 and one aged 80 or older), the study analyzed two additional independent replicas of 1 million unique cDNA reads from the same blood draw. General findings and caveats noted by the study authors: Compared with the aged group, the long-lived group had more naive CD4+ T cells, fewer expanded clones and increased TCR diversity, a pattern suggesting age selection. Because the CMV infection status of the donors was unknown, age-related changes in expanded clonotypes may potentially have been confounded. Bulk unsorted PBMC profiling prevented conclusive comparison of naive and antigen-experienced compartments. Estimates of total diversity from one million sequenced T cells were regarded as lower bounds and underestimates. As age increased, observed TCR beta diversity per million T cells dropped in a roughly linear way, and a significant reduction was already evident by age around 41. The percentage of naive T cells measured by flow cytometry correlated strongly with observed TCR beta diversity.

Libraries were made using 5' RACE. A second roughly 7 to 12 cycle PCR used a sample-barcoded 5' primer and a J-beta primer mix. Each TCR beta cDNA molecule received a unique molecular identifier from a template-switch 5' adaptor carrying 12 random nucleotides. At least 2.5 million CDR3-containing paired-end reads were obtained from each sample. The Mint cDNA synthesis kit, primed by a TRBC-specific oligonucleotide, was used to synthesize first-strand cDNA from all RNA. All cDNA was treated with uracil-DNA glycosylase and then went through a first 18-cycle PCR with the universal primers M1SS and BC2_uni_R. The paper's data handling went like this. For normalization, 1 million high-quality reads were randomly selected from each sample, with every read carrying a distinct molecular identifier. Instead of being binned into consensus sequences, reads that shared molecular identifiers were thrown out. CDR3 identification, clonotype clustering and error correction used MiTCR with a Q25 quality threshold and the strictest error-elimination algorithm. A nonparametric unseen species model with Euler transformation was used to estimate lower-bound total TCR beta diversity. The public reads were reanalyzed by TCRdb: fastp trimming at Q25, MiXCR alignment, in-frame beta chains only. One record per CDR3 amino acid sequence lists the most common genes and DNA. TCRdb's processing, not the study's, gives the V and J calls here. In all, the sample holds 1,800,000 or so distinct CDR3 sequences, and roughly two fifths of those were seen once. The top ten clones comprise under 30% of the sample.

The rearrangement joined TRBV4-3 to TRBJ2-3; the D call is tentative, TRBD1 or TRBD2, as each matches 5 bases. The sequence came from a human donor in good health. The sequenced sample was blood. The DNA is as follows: TGCGCCAGCAGCCGCCTTACCGGGACCCAAGAGGATACGCAGTATTTT. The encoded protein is CASSRLTGTQEDTQYF.